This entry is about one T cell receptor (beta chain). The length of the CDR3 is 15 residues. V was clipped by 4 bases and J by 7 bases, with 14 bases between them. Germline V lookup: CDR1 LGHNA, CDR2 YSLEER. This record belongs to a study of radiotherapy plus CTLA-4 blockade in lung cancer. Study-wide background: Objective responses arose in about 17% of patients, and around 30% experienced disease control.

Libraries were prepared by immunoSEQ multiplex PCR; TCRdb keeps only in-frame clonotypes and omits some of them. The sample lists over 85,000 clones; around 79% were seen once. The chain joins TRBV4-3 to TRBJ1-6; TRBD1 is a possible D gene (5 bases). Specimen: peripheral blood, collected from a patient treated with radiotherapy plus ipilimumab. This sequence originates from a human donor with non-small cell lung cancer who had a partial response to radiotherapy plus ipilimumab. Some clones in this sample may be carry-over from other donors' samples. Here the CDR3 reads CASSPGVGLNSPLHF. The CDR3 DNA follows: TGCGCCAGCAGCCCGGGGGTTGGACTGAATTCACCCCTCCACTTT.